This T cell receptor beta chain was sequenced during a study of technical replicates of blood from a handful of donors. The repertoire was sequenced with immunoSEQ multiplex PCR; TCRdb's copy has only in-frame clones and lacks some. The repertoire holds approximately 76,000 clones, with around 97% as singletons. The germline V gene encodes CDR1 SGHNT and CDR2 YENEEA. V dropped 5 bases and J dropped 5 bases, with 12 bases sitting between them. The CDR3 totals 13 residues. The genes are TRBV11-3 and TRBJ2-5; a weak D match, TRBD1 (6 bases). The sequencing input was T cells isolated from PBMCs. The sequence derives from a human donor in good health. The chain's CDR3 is CASSGRTEETQYF. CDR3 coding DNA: TGTGCCAGCAGCGGTAGGACAGAGGAGACCCAGTACTTC.